Following are 8 T cell receptor beta chains from one sample sequenced in a study of blood T cell repertoires in COVID-19. Libraries were prepared by immunoSEQ multiplex PCR; TCRdb keeps only in-frame clonotypes and omits some of them. The data contain 450,000 or so clones, 70% to 90% of them singletons. Sequencing input: peripheral blood. These receptors were obtained from a man between 18 and 29 years old with COVID-19, enrolled during active disease.

This rearrangement joins TRBV29-1 to TRBJ1-4; D is undetermined. This CDR3 spans 13 amino acids. The ends were cut back, 5 bases at V and 3 bases at J, with 10 bases in the middle. The germline V gene encodes CDR1 SQVTM and CDR2 ANQGSEA. Written as DNA, the CDR3 is TGCAGCGTTTCCCCGGGAGCTAATGAAAAACTGTTTTTT. Its protein is CSVSPGANEKLFF.

This chain links TRBV3-1 (or the pseudogene TRBV3-2) with TRBJ2-7, with TRBD2 matching 8 bases. Germline assignment: CDR1 LGHDT and CDR2 YNNKEL (reference sequence). Unmatched junction bases numbered 8, after V lost 1 base and J lost 0 bases. There are 17 residues in the CDR3. CDR3: CASSQGRGARASYEQYF. CDR3 in DNA: TGTGCCAGCAGCCAAGGGCGGGGGGCTCGGGCCTCCTACGAGCAGTACTTC.

This chain joins TRBV6-5 and TRBJ2-7, with a tentative D call TRBD1 (5 bases). Deletions cut 4 bases from V and 3 bases from J, with 19 bases between. The CDR3 length is 16 residues. Germline V lookup: CDR1 MNHEY, CDR2 SVGAGI. The CDR3 DNA reads as TGTGCCAGCAGTTTGGAAAAGGGGCAGGTTCACTACGAGCAGTACTTC. It is translated as CASSLEKGQVHYEQYF.

The CDR3, as DNA: TGTGCCAGCAGCCCGGACATCACCGGGGAGCTGTTTTTT. Protein: CASSPDITGELFF. This chain connects TRBV7-9 to TRBJ2-2; D might be TRBD1 (5 bases). Trimming stripped 5 bases from V and 4 bases from J, with 8 bases between. The V gene's germline CDR1 is SEHNR and CDR2 FQNEAQ (reference sequence). This CDR3 spans 13 amino acids.

The V gene is TRBV6-4, the J gene TRBJ2-2; 12 bases match TRBD2. There are 16 residues in the CDR3. V trimming: 0 bases; J trimming: 6 bases; junction bases outside the gene matches: 2. Looked up from germline, CDR1 is MRHNA and CDR2 is SNTAGT. The CDR3 is CASSDSPSGRAGELFF. DNA of the CDR3: TGTGCCAGCAGTGACTCTCCTAGCGGGAGGGCCGGGGAGCTGTTTTTT.

In DNA form, the CDR3 reads TGTGCCAGCAGCTCGACAGGGAGGAACACCATATATTTT. Amino acid sequence: CASSSTGRNTIYF. This chain joins TRBV7-2 and TRBJ1-3, with 7 bases lining up with TRBD1. CDR1 and CDR2 (germline): SGHTA, FQGNSA. There are 13 residues in the CDR3. The V and J ends lost 4 bases and 7 bases, in that order; junction bases with no gene match: 4.

The chain couples TRBV6-1 to TRBJ2-7; D is possibly TRBD1 (5 bases). The germline gives CDR1 MNHNS, CDR2 SASEGT. The CDR3 runs to 15 residues. The germline V and J ends were trimmed by 2 bases and 0 bases, with 11 bases remaining between them. Here the CDR3 DNA reads TGTGCCAGCAGTGAATTTGACAGCTCCTCCTACGAGCAGTACTTC. Residues: CASSEFDSSSYEQYF.

This chain links TRBV2 with TRBJ2-2; D remains ambiguous. In germline, CDR1 is SNHLY, CDR2 FYNNEI. Trimming pared 4 bases from V and 7 bases from J, leaving 10 bases between. The CDR3 loop spans 13 amino acids. This CDR3 reads CASSAMRGGELFF. For the CDR3, the DNA is TGTGCCAGCAGTGCGATGCGTGGCGGGGAGCTGTTTTTT.